This TCR beta chain was obtained from a study of cytomegalovirus exposure and HLA in healthy donors. This CDR3 spans 14 amino acids. Germline CDR1 reads SGHAT; CDR2 reads FQNNGV. V lost 1 base and J 7 bases, leaving 11 bases between the germline ends. This PCR relied on a set of 60 Vbeta primers and 13 Jbeta primers. The assay was immunoSEQ multiplex PCR, and TCRdb's table has in-frame clones only and misses some. The sample yields approximately 150,000 clones, over 65% seen once. The source material was PBMCs. The clonotype originates from a female donor in good health and CMV-seronegative. The V gene is TRBV11-2, the J gene TRBJ1-5; D is perhaps TRBD1 (5 bases). As DNA, the CDR3 is TGTGCCAGCAGCTTAGCAGGGAATCGACAGCCCCAGCATTTT. This translates into CASSLAGNRQPQHF.